The entry below gives a single T cell receptor (beta chain) sequence along with its context. Which antigen it targets is not known. The germline V gene specifies SGDLS as CDR1 and YYNGEE as CDR2. Including cysteine and phenylalanine, the CDR3 has 16 amino acids. No DNA is listed. This specimen belongs to a study of T cells expressing NK-cell markers (dated by TCRdb to between 2020 and 2021). Broadly, across the study: In sorted CD3+CD56+NKG2C+, CD3+CD56+NKG2C- and CD3+CD56-NKG2C+ T-cell subsets from about 8 donors, TCR beta-chain repertoires were profiled. Sequencing of the libraries produced 2 x 150 bp reads on Illumina HiSeq 2000/2500, MiSeq or NextSeq. Randomly selected healthy volunteers, three men and five women, were used as the eight sequenced donors. Among the eight sequenced donors, seven were HCMV-seropositive and one was HCMV-seronegative. Here is what the overall study found, with its caveats: For about 6 donors, the dominant CD3+CD56+NKG2C+ clonotypes were among the top 10 CD8+ clonotypes and accounted for about 1.0-7.0% of CD8+ T cells. Those dominant clonotypes were again the most abundant among CD3+CD56-NKG2C+ cells in a few donors, at roughly 25-60.1%. Whether the expanded NKG2C-expressing T cell clones were specific for HCMV antigens remained unclear.

HCMV-specific IgG was detected in serum with a commercial ELISA kit to determine HCMV serostatus. Ficoll density gradient centrifugation was used to isolate peripheral blood mononuclear cells from blood. Sequencing relied on an Illumina HiSeq 2000. 5'RACE template switching, by which a universal primer site and unique molecular identifiers were added, was used to make TCR beta cDNA libraries. cDNA synthesis was primed from the TCR beta constant segment, followed by two successive PCR amplification steps. The source study handled its data this way. MIGEC was used to demultiplex reads and group reads by UMI, and MiTCR was used to assemble and quantify clonotypes. Only TCR cDNA sequences supported by at least two reads were kept to exclude erroneous sequences. The tcR package was used for downstream repertoire analysis, and clonotypes were matched across fractions by CDR3 nucleotide sequence plus V segment. Antigen specificity was annotated against VDJdb with VDJmatch, allowing one amino acid substitution in CDR3. Following TCRdb reprocessing, every CDR3 protein sequence forms one entry, and DNA is not provided. In this record, the V and J calls reflect TCRdb's handling and not the investigators' own analysis. In this sample's table one finds 550,000 to 600,000 distinct CDR3 sequences. Roughly 3.6% of the sample is held by the ten biggest clonotypes.

Input material: blood T cells: a sorted CD56 or NKG2C T cell subset, CD4+ or CD8+ T cells, or bulk PBMC T cells (not recorded which). Recombination connected TRBV9 to TRBJ1-1; the D call of TRBD1 rests on TCRdb alone, since no DNA is present to check it. The TCR originated in a man aged 18-30 years in good health. Donor details come from another sample of the same person, matched by shared clones. The CDR3 is CASSVSPQGRGTEAFF.